This record covers a single T cell receptor (beta chain). Its matching antigen is unknown. Germline loops: CDR1 KGHSH, CDR2 LQKENI. The CDR3 loop spans 16 amino acids. V trimming: 4 bases; J trimming: 7 bases; junction bases outside the gene matches: 11. PCR employed 60 Vbeta and 13 Jbeta primers. Profiling relied on immunoSEQ multiplex PCR, and the TCRdb table lists in-frame clones only, not all of them. This table holds about 180,000 clones, roughly 85% found once. Samples came from healthy bone marrow donors. This entry comes from a study of cytomegalovirus exposure and HLA in healthy donors. Study-level background: The early release's HLA-typed donors yielded 65 million to 85 million unique TCRs. Study-wide findings and caveats: There were several of the most significant clusters that appeared linked to common viral pathogens in a later analysis.

The sequencing sample was made of PBMCs. The origin of this receptor is a boy aged 2 to 10 in good health and CMV-seronegative. This rearrangement joins TRBV18 to TRBJ1-2; 11 bases are a match to TRBD1. CDR3 loop: CASSLGQGAPFFGYTF. The CDR3 DNA is TGTGCCAGCTCACTTGGACAGGGGGCTCCTTTTTTTGGCTACACCTTC.